Listed here are 15 T cell receptor beta chains from one sample, sequenced in a study of OX40 agonist ivuxolimab in advanced cancers. Libraries were prepared through the immunoSEQ multiplex PCR assay. TCRdb carries this immuneACCESS record with in-frame sequences only. Its versions omit some clonotypes, under half of them owing to an unresolved V gene in the studies checked, with the rest unexplained. This sample holds 50,000 to 75,000 clones; roughly 77% were observed only once. Roughly 1.2% of the sample is taken by the ten largest. This material consisted of CD4+ or CD8+ T cells sorted from blood, taken in a trial of the OX40 agonist ivuxolimab. The receptors derive from an adult with an advanced solid tumor such as melanoma, head and neck, liver or kidney cancer.

This clone appeared a few times. The chain recombines TRBV11-3 with TRBJ1-2; D might be TRBD1 (5 bases). The CDR3 is 13 residues long. Per the germline V gene, CDR1 is SGHNT and CDR2 is YENEEA. Trimming cost V 5 bases and J 6 bases, with 13 bases left between them. CDR3 sequence (DNA): TGTGCCAGCAGCCATTACAGGCTCGATGGCTACACCTTC. Its translation is CASSHYRLDGYTF.

This sequence joins TRBV4-2 and TRBJ2-3; 9 positions agree with TRBD2. The CDR3 consists of 14 residues. V lost 3 bases and J lost 5; bases outside the gene matches: 3. Germline values: CDR1 LGHNA, CDR2 YNFKEQ. The CDR3 DNA reads as TGTGCCAGCAGCCATTTAGCGGGAGAAGATACGCAGTATTTT. It yields the protein CASSHLAGEDTQYF.

The V call is TRBV5-8, the J call TRBJ2-1, with a tentative D call TRBD2 (5 bases). The CDR3 has 15 amino acids. The V gene lost 1 base and the J gene lost 4 bases, with 12 bases spanning the gap. The V gene's germline CDR1 is SGHTS and CDR2 YDEGEE. The CDR3 DNA follows: TGTGCCAGCAGCTTGTGGACTTCTAATTACAATGAGCAGTTCTTC. Translated, it gives CASSLWTSNYNEQFF.

The chain has TRBV19 and TRBJ2-1, with D unresolved. The V and J ends lost 2 bases and 6 bases respectively, with 11 bases between them. The CDR3 length is 14 residues. The germline gives CDR1 LNHDA, CDR2 SQIVND (reference sequence). The chain's CDR3 is CASSISKASNEQFF. CDR3 nucleotides: TGTGCCAGTAGTATATCTAAAGCAAGCAATGAGCAGTTCTTC.

The chain is built from TRBV18 and TRBJ2-7, with 9 bases matching TRBD1. Unmatched junction bases numbered 8, after V lost 3 bases and J lost 5 bases. This CDR3 has 15 residues. Germline loops: CDR1 KGHSH, CDR2 LQKENI. The CDR3 here is CASSPPTGGFHEQYF. The CDR3, as DNA: TGTGCCAGCTCACCTCCGACAGGGGGATTCCACGAGCAGTACTTC.

The rearrangement links TRBV5-1 to TRBJ1-1, with D possibly TRBD1 on 5 matching bases. Germline assignment: CDR1 SGHRS and CDR2 YFSETQ. The CDR3 consists of 13 residues. V was trimmed by 4 bases and J by 0 bases, leaving 7 bases between them. This CDR3 is CASSVTVNTEAFF. Here the CDR3 DNA reads TGCGCCAGCAGCGTGACAGTGAACACTGAAGCTTTCTTT.

The rearrangement joins TRBV5-1 to TRBJ2-3; the D is unclear. V gave up 2 bases and J gave up 3 bases, with 25 bases separating them. CDR3 size: 19 residues. Germline lookup yields CDR1 SGHRS and CDR2 YFSETQ. The CDR3 coding sequence is TGCGCCAGCAGCTTCCTCGCATTGGGTAGACGGGTAAGGACAGATACGCAGTATTTT. Its translation: CASSFLALGRRVRTDTQYF.

The chain is built from TRBV2 and TRBJ2-7; weak D call: TRBD1 (6 bases). Trimming took 7 bases from V and 5 from J, leaving 18 bases between them. Germline-derived CDR1 and CDR2 are SNHLY and FYNNEI. This CDR3 has 14 residues. CDR3 amino acids: CASTTTGLRNEQYF. Here the CDR3 DNA reads TGTGCCAGCACTACAACAGGGCTTCGGAACGAGCAGTACTTC.

This chain links TRBV11-2 with TRBJ2-7; D remains ambiguous. Germline V gene sequence: CDR1 SGHAT, CDR2 FQNNGV. Trimming left V 4 bases short and J 6 bases short, with 10 bases between. CDR3 size: 12 residues. CDR3 amino acids: CASSSVYSEQYF. The CDR3 nucleotides read TGTGCCAGCAGCTCCGTATATTCCGAGCAGTACTTC.

The chain combines TRBV7-3 with TRBJ2-5; D remains unclear. Germline CDR1 is SGHTA and CDR2 is FQGTGA. The CDR3 spans 14 residues. V lost 5 bases and J 2 bases, leaving 12 bases between the germline ends. The CDR3 region is CASSPVELQETQYF. The CDR3 region has the DNA TGTGCCAGCAGCCCCGTGGAACTACAAGAGACCCAGTACTTC.

This chain connects TRBV6-4 to TRBJ2-2, with TRBD2 matching over 12 bases. The V gene's germline CDR1 is MRHNA and CDR2 SNTAGT. V was clipped by 7 bases and J by 4 bases; unmatched bases: 10. This CDR3 region has 17 residues. The CDR3, as DNA: TGTGCCAGCAACGCGCCCCTAGCGGGAGGGAGCACCGGGGAGCTGTTTTTT. Amino acids: CASNAPLAGGSTGELFF.

This chain uses TRBV6-1 with TRBJ2-1; 10 nucleotides agree with TRBD2. The CDR3 is 14 amino acids. With V trimmed by 5 bases and J by 5 bases, 3 bases remained unmatched. Germline V gives CDR1 MNHNS, CDR2 SASEGT. The CDR3 DNA reads TGTGCCAGCAGTTTCGGGACTAGCGACAATGAGCAGTTCTTC. Translated, it gives CASSFGTSDNEQFF.

This clone was observed a handful of times. The chain employs TRBV6-1 and TRBJ1-6; D is unresolved. Per the germline V gene, CDR1 is MNHNS and CDR2 is SASEGT. V was clipped by 4 bases and J by 0 bases, with 1 base between them. The CDR3 has 13 residues. The CDR3 bases are TGTGCCAGCAGTGGCTCCTATAATTCACCCCTCCACTTT. Its protein product is CASSGSYNSPLHF.

This clone came up a few times. This chain links TRBV10-1 with TRBJ2-5; 8 bases align to TRBD1. Germline CDR1 is WNHNN and CDR2 is SYGVQD (reference sequence). The length of the CDR3 is 15 residues. With 3 bases clipped from V and 4 bases from J, the junction kept 7 bases outside the gene matches. CDR3 protein: CASSDTGQGSETQYF. Here the CDR3 DNA reads TGCGCCAGCAGTGATACTGGACAGGGTTCAGAGACCCAGTACTTC.

The chain couples TRBV6-6 to TRBJ1-1; no reliable D call. Germline CDR1 MNHNY, CDR2 SVGAGI (reference sequence). Trimming took off 5 bases at V and 5 bases at J, with 12 bases between the two ends. CDR3 length: 13 residues. The CDR3 DNA sequence: TGTGCCAGCAGTACCCCTCCCCGTACTGAAGCTTTCTTT. Translation gives CASSTPPRTEAFF.